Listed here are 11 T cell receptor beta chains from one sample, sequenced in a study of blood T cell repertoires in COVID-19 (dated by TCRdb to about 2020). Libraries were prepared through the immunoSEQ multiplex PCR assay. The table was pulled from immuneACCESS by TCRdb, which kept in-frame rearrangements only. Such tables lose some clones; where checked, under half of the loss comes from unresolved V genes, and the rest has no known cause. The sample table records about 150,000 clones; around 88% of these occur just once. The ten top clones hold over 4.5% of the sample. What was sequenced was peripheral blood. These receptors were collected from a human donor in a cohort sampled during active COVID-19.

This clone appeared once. CDR3 protein: CASSFPRRGRSYF. The CDR3 coding sequence is TGTGCCAGCAGTTTTCCTCGACGCGGGAGGTCGTACTTC. The rearrangement uses TRBV12-3 or TRBV12-4 and TRBJ2-7; 8 bases align to TRBD2. The V gene end was trimmed by 3 bases and the J gene end by 12 bases; junction bases not matched to a gene: 10. The length of the CDR3 is 13 residues.

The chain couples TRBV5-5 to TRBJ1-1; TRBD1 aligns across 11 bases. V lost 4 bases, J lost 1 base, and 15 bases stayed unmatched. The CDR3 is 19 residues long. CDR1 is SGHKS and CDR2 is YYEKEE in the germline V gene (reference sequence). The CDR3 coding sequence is TGTGCCAGCAGCCACGCCCGGGACAGGGGGAAAGTCGAGAACACTGAAGCTTTCTTT. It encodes CASSHARDRGKVENTEAFF.

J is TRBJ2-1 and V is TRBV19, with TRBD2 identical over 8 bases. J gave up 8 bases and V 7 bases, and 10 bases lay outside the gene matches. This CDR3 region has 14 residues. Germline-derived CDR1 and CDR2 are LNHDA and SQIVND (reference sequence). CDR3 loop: CASTSSGGGDEQFF. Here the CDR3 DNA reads TGTGCCAGTACCAGCAGCGGGGGCGGGGATGAGCAGTTCTTC.

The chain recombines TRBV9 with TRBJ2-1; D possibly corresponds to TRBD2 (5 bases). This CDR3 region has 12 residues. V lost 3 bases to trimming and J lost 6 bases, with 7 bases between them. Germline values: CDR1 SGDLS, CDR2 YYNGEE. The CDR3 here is CASSGEINEQFF. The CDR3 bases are TGTGCCAGCAGCGGGGAGATCAATGAGCAGTTCTTC.

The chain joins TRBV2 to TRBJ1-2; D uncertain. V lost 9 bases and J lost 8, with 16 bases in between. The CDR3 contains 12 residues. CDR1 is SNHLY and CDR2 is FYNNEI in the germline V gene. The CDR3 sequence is CASTERPEGYTF. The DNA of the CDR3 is TGTGCCAGTACTGAGAGGCCGGAAGGCTACACCTTC.

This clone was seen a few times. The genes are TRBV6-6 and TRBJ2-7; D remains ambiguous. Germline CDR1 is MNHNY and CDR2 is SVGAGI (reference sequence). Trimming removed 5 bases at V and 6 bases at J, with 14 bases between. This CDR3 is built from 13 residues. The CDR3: CASSPRHGSEQYF. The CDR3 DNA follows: TGTGCCAGCAGTCCCCGACATGGAAGCGAGCAGTACTTC.

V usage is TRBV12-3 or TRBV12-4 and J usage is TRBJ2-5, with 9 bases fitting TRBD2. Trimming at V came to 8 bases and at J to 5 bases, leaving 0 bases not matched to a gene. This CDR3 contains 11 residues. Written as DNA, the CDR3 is TGTGCCAGCGGACTAGCGGAGACCCAGTACTTC. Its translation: CASGLAETQYF.

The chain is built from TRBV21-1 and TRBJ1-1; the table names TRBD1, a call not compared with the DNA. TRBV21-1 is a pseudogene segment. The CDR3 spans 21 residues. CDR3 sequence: CASSKGGGTGTLYPTNTEAFF. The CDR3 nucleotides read TGTGCCAGCAGCAAAGGTGGAGGGACAGGGACCCTCTACCCGACGAACACTGAAGCTTTCTTT.

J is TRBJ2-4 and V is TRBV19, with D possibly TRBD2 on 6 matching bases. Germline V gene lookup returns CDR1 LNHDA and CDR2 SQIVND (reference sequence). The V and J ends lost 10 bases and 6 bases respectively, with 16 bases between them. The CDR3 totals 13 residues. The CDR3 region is CATTAGRGNIQYF. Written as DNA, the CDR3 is TGTGCCACCACGGCGGGACGAGGAAACATTCAGTACTTC. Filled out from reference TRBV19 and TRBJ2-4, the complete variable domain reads DGGITQSPKYLFRKEGQNVTLSCEQNLNHDAMYWYRQDPGQGLRLIYYSQIVNDFQKGDIAEGYSVSREKKESFPLTVTSAQKNPTAFYLCATTAGRGNIQYFGAGTRLSVL.

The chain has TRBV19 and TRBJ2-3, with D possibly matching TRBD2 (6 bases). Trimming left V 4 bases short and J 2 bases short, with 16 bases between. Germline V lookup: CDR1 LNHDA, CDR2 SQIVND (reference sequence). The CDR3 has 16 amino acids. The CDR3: CASSTPGRQNTDTQYF. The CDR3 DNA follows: TGTGCCAGTAGTACCCCGGGGAGGCAAAACACAGATACGCAGTATTTT.

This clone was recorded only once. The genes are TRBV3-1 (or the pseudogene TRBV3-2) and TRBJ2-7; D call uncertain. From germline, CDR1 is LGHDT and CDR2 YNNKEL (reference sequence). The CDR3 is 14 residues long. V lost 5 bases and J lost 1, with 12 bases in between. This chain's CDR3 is CASSELGTSYEQYF. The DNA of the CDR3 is TGTGCCAGCAGCGAGTTGGGCACTTCCTACGAGCAGTACTTC.